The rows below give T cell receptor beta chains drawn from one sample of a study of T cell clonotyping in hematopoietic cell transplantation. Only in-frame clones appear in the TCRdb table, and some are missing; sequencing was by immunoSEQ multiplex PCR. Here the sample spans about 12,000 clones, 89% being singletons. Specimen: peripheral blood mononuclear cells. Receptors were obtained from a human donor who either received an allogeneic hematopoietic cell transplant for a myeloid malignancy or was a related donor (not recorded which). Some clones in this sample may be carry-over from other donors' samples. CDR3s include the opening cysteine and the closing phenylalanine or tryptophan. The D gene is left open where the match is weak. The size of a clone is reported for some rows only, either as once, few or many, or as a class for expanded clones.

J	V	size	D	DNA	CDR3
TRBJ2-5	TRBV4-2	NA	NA	TGTGCCAGCAGCCAGGCGGGCGGGGACCTCAGGACCCAGTACTTC	CASSQAGGDLRTQYF
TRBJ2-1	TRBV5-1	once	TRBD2	TGCGCCAGCAGCCCCCCGACTAGCGCAACCTACAATGAGCAGTTCTTC	CASSPPTSATYNEQFF
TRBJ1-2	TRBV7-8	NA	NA	TGTGCCAGCAGCTTAGGCACAGGACTAGGTGGCTACACCTTC	CASSLGTGLGGYTF
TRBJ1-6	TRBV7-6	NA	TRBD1	TGTGCCAGCAGCTCCCAGAGGACAGGGGGTAATTCACCCCTCCACTTT	CASSSQRTGGNSPLHF
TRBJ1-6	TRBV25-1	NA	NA	TGTGCCAGCAGTGAAGGACACCCACTTCTAGGACCCCTCCACTTT	CASSEGHPLLGPLHF
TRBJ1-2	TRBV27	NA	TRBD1	TGTGCCAGCAGTTTATCTGGACAGGTGCTGGATGGCTACACCTTC	CASSLSGQVLDGYTF
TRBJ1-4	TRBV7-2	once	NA	TGTGCCAGCAGCCCCGGGACCTTGGAGGGGAAGTTTTTT	CASSPGTLEGKFF
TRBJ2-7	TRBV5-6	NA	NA	TGTGCCAGCAGCTTGTTGGACACTAGCTCCTACGAGCAGTACTTC	CASSLLDTSSYEQYF
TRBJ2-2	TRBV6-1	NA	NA	TGTGCCAGCAGTGACGGCACCGGGGAGCTGTTTTTT	CASSDGTGELFF
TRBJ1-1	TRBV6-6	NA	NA	TGTGCCAGCAGTTACCCACAGGTGAACACTGAAGCTTTCTTT	CASSYPQVNTEAFF
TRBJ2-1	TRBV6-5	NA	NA	TGTGCCAGCAGCCCAGGGGGGGATTACAATGAGCAGTTCTTC	CASSPGGDYNEQFF
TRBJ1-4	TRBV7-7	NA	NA	TGTGCTAGCAGTGGGGGCAGGGGCGAAAATGAAAAACTGTTTTTT	CASSGGRGENEKLFF
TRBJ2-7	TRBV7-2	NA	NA	TGTGCCAGCAGCCCATGGCCTCTCTACGAGCAGTACTTC	CASSPWPLYEQYF
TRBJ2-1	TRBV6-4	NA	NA	TGTGCCAGCAGTTCCGGGACCGAGCAGTTCTTC	CASSSGTEQFF
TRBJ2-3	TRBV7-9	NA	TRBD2	TGTGCCAGCAGCCCGGTAGCGGGGGGGCGAGATACGCAGTATTTT	CASSPVAGGRDTQYF
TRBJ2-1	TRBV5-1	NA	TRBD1	TGCGCCAGCACAGCCGGGACAGGGGGCATCAATGAGCAGTTCTTC	CASTAGTGGINEQFF
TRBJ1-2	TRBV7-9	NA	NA	TGTGCCAGCAGTCCTAGTGTTTACTATGGCTACACCTTC	CASSPSVYYGYTF
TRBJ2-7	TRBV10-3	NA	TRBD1	TGTGCCATCAGCCTGGGACAGGGGGTGACCTACGAGCAGTACTTC	CAISLGQGVTYEQYF
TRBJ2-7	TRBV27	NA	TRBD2	TGTGCCAGCAGTTTAACTAGCGGGGGGGGGAGGTGGCGCGAGCAGTACTTC	CASSLTSGGGRWREQYF
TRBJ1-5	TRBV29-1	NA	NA	TGCAGCGTCCGGGACAATTACAATCAGCCCCAGCATTTT	CSVRDNYNQPQHF
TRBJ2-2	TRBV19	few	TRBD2	TGTGCCAGTAGTATCGGGACTAGCGTTTCCGGGGAGCTGTTTTTT	CASSIGTSVSGELFF
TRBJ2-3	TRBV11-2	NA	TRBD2	TGTGCCAGCAGCCTGAAACTAGCGGGCAAAAGAGATAGCACAGATACGCAGTATTTT	CASSLKLAGKRDSTDTQYF
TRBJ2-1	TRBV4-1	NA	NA	TGCGCCAGCAGCCACCAGAACGCGGGGCAGTCCTACAATGAGCAGTTCTTC	CASSHQNAGQSYNEQFF
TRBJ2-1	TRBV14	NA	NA	TGTGCCAGCAGCCAAGATCGCGGGGACTCCTACAATGAGCAGTTCTTC	CASSQDRGDSYNEQFF
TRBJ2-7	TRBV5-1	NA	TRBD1	TGCGCCAGCAGCCAGGGACAGGGAGGCTACGAGCAGTACTTC	CASSQGQGGYEQYF